The present TCR beta chain was sequenced within a study of response to subunit inactivated influenza vaccine. General study points: That few new T cells are recruited by each seasonal influenza vaccination was the authors' suggestion.

Comments on this clonotype: Its antigen is as yet unknown.

TCRdb ran MiXCR on the RT-PCR reads and lists one entry per CDR3 protein. The repertoire holds about 520,000 distinct CDR3 sequences, with around 7.9% as singletons. In germline, CDR1 is DFQATT, CDR2 SNEGSKA (reference sequence). The CDR3 consists of 15 residues. V shed 1 base and J shed 2 bases, with 14 bases lying between them. The sequences come from PBMCs from blood, collected less than 30 months after vaccination. The TCR originated in a man aged 50-75 years who received an inactivated influenza vaccine. The genes are TRBV20-1 and TRBJ2-5; perhaps D is TRBD1 or TRBD2 (5 bases each). The CDR3 spells CSARGKRGGQETQYF. The DNA for the CDR3 is TGCAGTGCTAGAGGCAAGAGGGGCGGGCAAGAGACCCAGTACTTC.